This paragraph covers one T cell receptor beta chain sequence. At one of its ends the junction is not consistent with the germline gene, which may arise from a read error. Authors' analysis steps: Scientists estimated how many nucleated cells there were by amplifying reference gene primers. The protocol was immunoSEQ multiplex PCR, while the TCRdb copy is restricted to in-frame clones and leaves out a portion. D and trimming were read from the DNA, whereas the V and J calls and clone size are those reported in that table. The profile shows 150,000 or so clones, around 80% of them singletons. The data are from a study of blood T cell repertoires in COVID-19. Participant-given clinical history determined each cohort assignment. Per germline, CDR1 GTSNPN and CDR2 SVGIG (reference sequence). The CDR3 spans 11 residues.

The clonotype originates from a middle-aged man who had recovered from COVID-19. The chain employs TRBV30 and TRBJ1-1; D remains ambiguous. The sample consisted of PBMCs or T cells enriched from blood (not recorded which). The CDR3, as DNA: TGCTTGATGAGACAGAACACTGAAGCTTTCTTT. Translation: CLMRQNTEAFF. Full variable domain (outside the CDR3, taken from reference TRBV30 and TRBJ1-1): SQTIHQWPATLVQPVGSPLSLECTVEGTSNPNLYWYRQAAGRGLQLLFYSVGIGQISSEVPQNLSASRPQDRQFILSSKKLLLSDSGFYLCLMRQNTEAFFGQGTRLTVV.